These 18 T cell receptor beta chains were all obtained from the same sample, sequenced in a study of vaccination effects on CD4 cells after COVID-19. No antigen has been identified for these receptors. Sequencing was preceded by expansion of antigen-specific CD4+ T cells with viral peptide pools in the ViraFEST assay. The authors isolated CD4+ T cells after nine to eleven days of culture. All study participants received two doses of BNT162b2 or mRNA-1273 vaccine. This table comes from immunoSEQ multiplex PCR, and its TCRdb copy is limited to in-frame clones, with some not included. This table has under 40,000 clones, around four fifths appearing once. The starting material was CD4+ T cells from PBMCs cultured with HCoV-NL63 spike peptides, obtained after COVID-19 vaccination. The source is a human donor who received a COVID-19 vaccine. Some clones in this sample may be carry-over from other donors' samples.

The V gene is TRBV11-2, the J gene TRBJ2-7, with 8 bases that match TRBD1. In germline, CDR1 is SGHAT, CDR2 FQNNGV. The CDR3 runs 14 residues. The junction had 6 bases not matched to a gene; V was cut back by 2 bases and J by 6 bases. The CDR3 sequence: CASSLLQGDGEQYV. In nucleotides, the CDR3 is TGTGCCAGCAGCTTATTACAGGGGGACGGCGAGCAGTACGTC.

This chain connects TRBV19 to TRBJ1-6, with D hard to call. Germline lookup yields CDR1 LNHDA and CDR2 SQIVND (reference sequence). Trimming took off 5 bases at V and 5 bases at J, with 7 bases between the two ends. CDR3 size: 13 residues. CDR3 protein: CASSDRDNSPLHF. CDR3 bases: TGTGCCAGTAGTGATCGGGATAATTCACCCCTCCACTTT.

This chain connects TRBV24-1 to TRBJ2-3; D is tentatively TRBD1 or TRBD2 (5 bases each). V lost 2 bases, J lost 2 bases, and 13 bases lay in between. Germline V lookup: CDR1 KGHDR, CDR2 SFDVKD. This CDR3 has 16 residues. The CDR3 DNA sequence: TGTGCCACCAGTGATTCCGGGGCACACTTCACAGATACGCAGTATTTT. Amino acid sequence: CATSDSGAHFTDTQYF.

The genes are TRBV6-5 and TRBJ1-2, with 7 nucleotides matching TRBD1. CDR3 length equals 15 residues. V shed 6 bases and J 1 base; nucleotides not matched to a gene: 8. The germline gives CDR1 MNHEY, CDR2 SVGAGI. CDR3: CASRSDRAINYGYTF. In DNA, the CDR3 is TGTGCCAGCAGGTCCGACAGGGCCATTAACTATGGCTACACCTTC.

V and J are TRBV11-1 and TRBJ2-2; D is possibly TRBD1 (6 bases). Germline V gene lookup returns CDR1 SGHAT and CDR2 FQDESV (reference sequence). V gave up 5 bases and J gave up 6 bases, with 19 bases separating them. This CDR3 comprises 16 residues. CDR3: CASSPIAPGTPGELFF. In DNA, the CDR3 is TGTGCCAGCAGCCCCATAGCTCCCGGGACACCCGGGGAGCTGTTTTTT.

V gene TRBV7-2 combines with J gene TRBJ2-2; 7 bases align to TRBD2. Germline lookup yields CDR1 SGHTA and CDR2 FQGNSA. J gave up 3 bases and V 3 bases, and 4 bases lay outside the gene matches. This CDR3 region has 15 residues. The chain's CDR3 is CASSLYGRDTGELFF. CDR3 DNA sequence: TGTGCCAGCAGCTTGTATGGGAGGGACACCGGGGAGCTGTTTTTT.

The rearrangement uses TRBV24-1 and TRBJ2-1; TRBD2 matches 14 bases. CDR1 and CDR2 (germline): KGHDR, SFDVKD. The CDR3 spans 17 residues. After removal of 2 bases from V and 3 bases from J, the junction contained 2 bases not matched to a gene. The CDR3 protein is CATSDSGLAGGYNEQFF. DNA for the CDR3: TGTGCCACCAGTGATTCAGGACTAGCGGGGGGCTACAATGAGCAGTTCTTC.

The chain carries TRBV11-2 and TRBJ2-7; D uncertain. The ends were cut back, 2 bases at V and 7 bases at J, with 12 bases in the middle. CDR3 length: 13 amino acids. The germline V gene has CDR1 SGHAT and CDR2 FQNNGV. The CDR3 bases are TGTGCCAGCAGCTTATATCCCTCCCATGAGCAGTACGTC. Its translation: CASSLYPSHEQYV.

The J gene is TRBJ1-5, the V gene TRBV2; no reliable D call. CDR3 length: 16 amino acids. Germline V gene sequence: CDR1 SNHLY, CDR2 FYNNEI. V dropped 3 bases and J dropped 7 bases, with 19 bases sitting between them. The chain's CDR3 is CASSEQDPSNRQPQHF. As DNA, the CDR3 is TGTGCCAGCAGTGAGCAGGACCCTTCAAATCGGCAGCCCCAGCATTTT.

This clone was seen a few times. This chain links TRBV5-6 with TRBJ2-5; D call uncertain. This CDR3 contains 11 residues. The V gene lost 2 bases and the J gene lost 1 base, with 0 bases spanning the gap. Germline CDR1 and CDR2: SGHDT and YYEEEE. The CDR3 sequence: CASSFQETQYF. CDR3 nucleotide sequence: TGTGCCAGCAGCTTCCAAGAGACCCAGTACTTC.

The chain is built from TRBV2 and TRBJ2-5, with 7 bases that match TRBD2. The trim removed 2 bases at V and 5 bases at J, leaving 8 bases unmatched. The CDR3 is made up of 15 amino acids. CDR1 and CDR2 (germline): SNHLY, FYNNEI. The CDR3 region has the DNA TGTGCCAGCAGTGAAATAGGCGGGGGTGTCGAGACCCAGTACTTC. This gives the protein CASSEIGGGVETQYF.

As for this clone: Other DNA sequences from this sample encode an identical CDR3 as well. The V call is TRBV5-1, the J call TRBJ2-5; either TRBD1 or TRBD2 may supply D (5 bases each). V lost 0 bases to trimming and J lost 5 bases, with 8 bases between them. CDR3 size: 13 residues. Germline-derived CDR1 and CDR2 are SGHRS and YFSETQ. CDR3 sequence (DNA): TGCGCCAGCAGCTTGGGGGGCGGGGAGACCCAGTACTTC. Protein sequence: CASSLGGGETQYF.

The gene calls are TRBV24-1 and TRBJ2-5, with TRBD2 identical over 13 bases. The length of the CDR3 is 17 residues. Germline CDR1 and CDR2: KGHDR and SFDVKD. J lost 1 base, V lost 4 bases, and 5 bases had no gene match. CDR3 amino acids: CATSDSGLAGVQETQYF. The CDR3 DNA follows: TGTGCCACCAGTGACTCAGGACTAGCGGGGGTCCAAGAGACCCAGTACTTC.

This clone was seen once. This chain connects TRBV4-1 to TRBJ2-5; D remains unclear. Deletions cut 1 base from V and 3 bases from J, with 9 bases between. Germline V gives CDR1 MGHRA, CDR2 YSYEKL. This CDR3 contains 14 residues. Here the CDR3 reads CASSQARQEETQYF. The CDR3 DNA reads as TGCGCCAGCAGCCAAGCCCGGCAGGAAGAGACCCAGTACTTC.

The rearrangement links TRBV6-5 to TRBJ1-1; D uncertain. This CDR3 comprises 13 residues. The germline V gene encodes CDR1 MNHEY and CDR2 SVGAGI. Trimming removed 2 bases at V and 1 base at J, with 5 bases between. The CDR3 protein is CASSYAENTEAFF. CDR3 nucleotide sequence: TGTGCCAGCAGTTACGCGGAGAACACTGAAGCTTTCTTT.

The gene calls are TRBV19 and TRBJ1-5; D is undetermined. The CDR3 covers 14 residues. V dropped 3 bases and J dropped 5 bases, with 11 bases sitting between them. The V gene's germline CDR1 is LNHDA and CDR2 SQIVND (reference sequence). CDR3 residues: CASSIFSPDQPQHF. The CDR3 bases are TGTGCCAGTAGTATTTTCTCCCCCGATCAGCCCCAGCATTTT.

The CDR3 loop reads CASSLAQIYGYTF. CDR3 bases: TGTGCCAGCAGCTTAGCCCAGATCTATGGCTACACCTTC. V usage is TRBV7-2 and J usage is TRBJ1-2; D ambiguous. The CDR3 length is 13 residues. V gave up 0 bases and J gave up 4 bases, with 6 bases separating them. From germline, CDR1 is SGHTA and CDR2 FQGNSA.

The chain recombines TRBV11-3 with TRBJ2-5, with 15 nucleotides matching TRBD2. The germline gives CDR1 SGHNT, CDR2 YENEEA. V gave up 5 bases and J gave up 5 bases; unmatched junction bases: 9. The CDR3 extends over 17 amino acids. CDR3 DNA sequence: TGTGCCAGCAGCCTCGGGACTAGCGGGGGGTCAGGGGAGACCCAGTACTTC. This sequence encodes CASSLGTSGGSGETQYF.